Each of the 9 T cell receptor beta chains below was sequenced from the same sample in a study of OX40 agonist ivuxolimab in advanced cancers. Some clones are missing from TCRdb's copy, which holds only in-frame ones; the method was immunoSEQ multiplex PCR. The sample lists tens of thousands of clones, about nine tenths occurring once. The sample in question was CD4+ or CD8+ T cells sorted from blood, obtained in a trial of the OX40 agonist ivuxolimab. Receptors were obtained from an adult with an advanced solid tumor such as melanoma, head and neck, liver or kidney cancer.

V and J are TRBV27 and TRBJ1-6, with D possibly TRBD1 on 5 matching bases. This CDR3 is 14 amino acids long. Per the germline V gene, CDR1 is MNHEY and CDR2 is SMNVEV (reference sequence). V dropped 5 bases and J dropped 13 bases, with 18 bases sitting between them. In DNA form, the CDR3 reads TGTGCCAGCAGTCTCCGGGACGGTGTTAATCCCCTCCACTTT. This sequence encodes CASSLRDGVNPLHF.

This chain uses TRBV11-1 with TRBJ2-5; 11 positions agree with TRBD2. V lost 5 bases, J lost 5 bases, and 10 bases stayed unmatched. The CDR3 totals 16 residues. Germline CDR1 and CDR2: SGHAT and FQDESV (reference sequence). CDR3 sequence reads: CASSPLTSGVFETQYF. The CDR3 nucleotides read TGTGCCAGCAGCCCTTTGACTAGCGGGGTTTTTGAGACCCAGTACTTC.

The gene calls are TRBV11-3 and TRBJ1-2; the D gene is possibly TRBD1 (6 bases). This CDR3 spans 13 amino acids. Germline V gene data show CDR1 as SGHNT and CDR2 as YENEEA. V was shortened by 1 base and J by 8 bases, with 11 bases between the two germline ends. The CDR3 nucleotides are TGTGCCAGCAGCTTAGTTGAGGGGGTCGGCTACACCTTC. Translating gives CASSLVEGVGYTF.

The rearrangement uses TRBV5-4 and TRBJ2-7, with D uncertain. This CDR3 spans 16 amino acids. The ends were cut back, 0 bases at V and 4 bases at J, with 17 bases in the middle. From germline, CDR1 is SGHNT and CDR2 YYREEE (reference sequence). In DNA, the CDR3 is TGTGCCAGCAGCTTGGCCTCCGCCGGCAGTCTTTACGAGCAGTACTTC. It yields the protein CASSLASAGSLYEQYF.

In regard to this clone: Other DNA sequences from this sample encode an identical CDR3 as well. CDR3 amino acids: CASSFEETQYF. As DNA, the CDR3 is TGTGCCAGCAGCTTCGAAGAGACCCAGTACTTC. The chain has TRBV5-4 and TRBJ2-5; D not certain. The V and J ends lost 2 bases and 3 bases respectively, with 2 bases between them. The CDR3 has 11 amino acids. From germline, CDR1 is SGHNT and CDR2 YYREEE (reference sequence). Full variable domain (remainder filled in from reference TRBV5-4 and TRBJ2-5): ETGVTQSPTHLIKTRGQQVTLRCSSQSGHNTVSWYQQALGQGPQFIFQYYREEENGRGNFPPRFSGLQFPNYSSELNVNALELDDSALYLCASSFEETQYFGPGTRLLVL.

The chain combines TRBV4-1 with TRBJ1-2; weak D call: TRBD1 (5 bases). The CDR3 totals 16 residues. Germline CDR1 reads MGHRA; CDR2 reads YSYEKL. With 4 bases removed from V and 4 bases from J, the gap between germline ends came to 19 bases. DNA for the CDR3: TGCGCCAGCAGCCGGGGCAGGGACCTGGGTGGCTATGGCTACACCTTC. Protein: CASSRGRDLGGYGYTF.

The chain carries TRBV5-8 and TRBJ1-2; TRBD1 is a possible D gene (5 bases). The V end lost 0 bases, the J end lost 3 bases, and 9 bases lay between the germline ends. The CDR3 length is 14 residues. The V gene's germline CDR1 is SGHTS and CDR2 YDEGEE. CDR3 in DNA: TGTGCCAGCAGCTTGGGTCAGGGTTACTATGGCTACACCTTC. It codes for CASSLGQGYYGYTF.

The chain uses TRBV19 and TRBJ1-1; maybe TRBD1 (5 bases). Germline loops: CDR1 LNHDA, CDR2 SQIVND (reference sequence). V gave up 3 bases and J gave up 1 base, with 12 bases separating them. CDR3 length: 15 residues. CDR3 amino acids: CASSIPGGANTEAFF. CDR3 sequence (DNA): TGTGCCAGTAGTATCCCAGGAGGGGCGAACACTGAAGCTTTCTTT.

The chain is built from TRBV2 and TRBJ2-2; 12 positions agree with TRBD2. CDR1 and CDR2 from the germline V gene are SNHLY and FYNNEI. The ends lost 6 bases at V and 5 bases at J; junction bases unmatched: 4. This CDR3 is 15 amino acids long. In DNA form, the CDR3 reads TGTGCCAGCAGACCTCTAGCGGGAGGGACCGGGGAGCTGTTTTTT. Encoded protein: CASRPLAGGTGELFF.